The rows below give T cell receptor beta chains drawn from one sample of a study of shared clonotypes between healthy human individuals. Method: immunoSEQ multiplex PCR; TCRdb's copy keeps in-frame clones and lacks some. Among roughly 2,000,000 clones, about 94% were seen once, and the ten largest hold more than 1.5%. The sequenced sample was naive CD8+ T cells from PBMCs. The receptors shown here come from a man in his late teens or twenties in good health. Some clones in this sample may be carry-over from other donors' samples. The CDR3 runs from the conserved cysteine through the conserved F or W. A D gene is named only where the DNA matches it firmly. Size is stated for part of the rows, as once, few or many counts, or as a class when the clone is expanded.

D,size,J,V,CDR3,DNA
.,.,TRBJ2-7,TRBV7-9,CASSQDSTYEQYF,TGTGCCAGCAGCCAGGACAGTACCTACGAGCAGTACTTC
.,.,TRBJ1-1,TRBV11-3,CASSLGQGLNTEAFF,TGTGCCAGCAGCTTGGGCCAGGGGTTGAACACTGAAGCTTTCTTT
TRBD1,.,TRBJ2-7,TRBV7-9,CASSLSGQDRYEQYF,TGTGCCAGCAGCTTAAGCGGACAGGATCGGTACGAGCAGTACTTC
TRBD2,.,TRBJ2-1,TRBV18,CASCPTSGTFDEQFF,TGTGCCAGCTGTCCGACTAGCGGAACATTTGATGAGCAGTTCTTC
TRBD2,.,TRBJ2-5,TRBV6-1,CASTDSVRLAGVETQYF,TGTGCCAGCACTGATTCTGTACGACTAGCGGGAGTAGAGACCCAGTACTTC
TRBD1,.,TRBJ2-7,TRBV7-9,CASSARTGGPPYEQYF,TGTGCCAGCAGCGCGCGGACAGGGGGCCCCCCCTACGAGCAGTACTTC
TRBD2,.,TRBJ2-3,TRBV7-9,CASNSLELAARDTQYF,TGTGCCAGCAACAGCTTGGAACTAGCGGCGCGGGATACGCAGTATTTT
.,.,TRBJ2-6,TRBV7-9,CASSLIQGGGANVLTF,TGTGCCAGCAGCTTAATACAGGGTGGTGGGGCCAACGTCCTGACTTTC
.,.,TRBJ1-3,TRBV5-1,CASSPEGTSAGNTIYF,TGCGCCAGCAGCCCCGAGGGGACGAGCGCTGGAAACACCATATATTTT
.,.,TRBJ2-2,TRBV6-5,CASSYSGGRNTGELFF,TGTGCCAGCAGTTACTCAGGGGGAAGGAACACCGGGGAGCTGTTTTTT
TRBD1,.,TRBJ1-3,TRBV11-3,CASSPHPSAGGIGNTIYF,TGTGCCAGCAGCCCCCACCCCTCGGCAGGGGGCATTGGAAACACCATATATTTT
TRBD1,.,TRBJ2-7,TRBV27,CASSGTATYEQYF,TGTGCCAGCAGCGGGACAGCAACCTACGAGCAGTACTTC
.,once,TRBJ2-1,TRBV7-9,CASSSTRGTLNNEQFF,TGTGCCAGCAGCTCGACGAGAGGGACCCTAAACAATGAGCAGTTCTTC
.,.,TRBJ2-3,TRBV7-2,CASSMLGGSTDTQYF,TGTGCCAGCAGCATGTTAGGAGGGTCTACAGATACGCAGTATTTT
TRBD2,.,TRBJ2-7,TRBV27,CASSLVTTSGSYEQYF,TGTGCCAGCAGTTTAGTAACGACTAGCGGCTCCTACGAGCAGTACTTC
TRBD1,.,TRBJ2-1,TRBV7-3,CASSLRADRVSTLSSYNEQFF,TGTGCCAGCAGCTTGCGTGCAGACAGGGTTAGTACCTTGAGCTCCTACAATGAGCAGTTCTTC
.,.,TRBJ2-7,TRBV27,CASGEGTSYEQYF,TGTGCCAGTGGAGAGGGAACGTCCTACGAGCAGTACTTC
TRBD2,.,TRBJ2-7,TRBV27,CASSFSGTWYEQYF,TGTGCCAGCAGTTTTAGCGGGACGTGGTACGAGCAGTACTTC
.,.,TRBJ2-7,TRBV2,CASLLAAAAYEQYF,TGTGCCAGCCTTTTAGCTGCTGCTGCGTACGAGCAGTACTTC
.,.,TRBJ1-1,TRBV4-1,CASSLLEGTTEAFF,TGCGCCAGCAGCCTTTTAGAGGGAACCACTGAAGCTTTCTTT
TRBD2,.,TRBJ2-7,TRBV6-5,CASSLANEQYF,TGTGCCAGCTCACTAGCGAACGAGCAGTACTTC
.,.,TRBJ2-1,TRBV11-2,CASSFRGRGIYNEQFF,.
.,few,TRBJ1-4,TRBV11-2,CASSLHTNEKLFF,TGTGCCAGCAGCCTACACACCAATGAAAAACTGTTTTTT
TRBD1,.,TRBJ2-1,TRBV27,CASSPRQGLSYNEQFF,TGTGCCAGCAGTCCAAGACAGGGTCTCTCCTACAATGAGCAGTTCTTC
.,.,TRBJ2-2,TRBV30,CAWTAISYTGELFF,TGTGCCTGGACCGCAATCAGTTACACCGGGGAGCTGTTTTTT
.,.,TRBJ1-4,TRBV28,CASSLTQATNEKLFF,TGTGCCAGCAGTTTAACCCAGGCCACTAATGAAAAACTGTTTTTT
TRBD2,.,TRBJ2-5,TRBV11-2,CASSLRGEETQYF,TGTGCCAGCAGCTTGCGGGGGGAGGAGACCCAGTACTTC
.,.,TRBJ1-1,TRBV11-2,CASSPAGGEAFF,TGTGCCAGCAGCCCCGCCGGCGGCGAAGCTTTCTTT
.,.,TRBJ1-3,TRBV7-8,CASSLGTGGNTIYF,TGTGCCAGCAGCTTAGGTACAGGTGGAAACACCATATATTTT
.,.,TRBJ2-5,TRBV9,CASSDRGGGEETQYF,TGTGCCAGCAGCGACAGGGGGGGAGGGGAAGAGACCCAGTACTTC
.,.,TRBJ2-5,TRBV11-2,CASSLMGRDHQETQYF,TGTGCCAGCAGCTTAATGGGTCGGGACCACCAAGAGACCCAGTACTTC
TRBD1,.,TRBJ1-1,TRBV27,CASTHLPGQGSRGPEAFF,TGTGCCAGCACACACCTCCCGGGACAGGGGTCTCGCGGCCCTGAAGCTTTCTTT
.,.,TRBJ2-1,TRBV7-6,CASSSGSGVNEQFF,TGTGCCAGCAGCTCCGGGTCGGGGGTAAATGAGCAGTTCTTC
TRBD2,.,TRBJ2-1,TRBV7-6,CASTLSTSGVGNEQFF,TGTGCCAGCACCCTCTCGACTAGCGGAGTCGGAAATGAGCAGTTCTTC
TRBD1,.,TRBJ2-3,TRBV6-5,CASTVTPTGKDTQYF,TGTGCCAGCACTGTAACCCCGACAGGGAAAGATACGCAGTATTTT
.,.,TRBJ2-2,TRBV4-3,CASSQDGREDTGELFF,TGCGCCAGCAGCCAAGACGGCAGGGAGGACACCGGGGAGCTGTTTTTT
.,.,TRBJ2-4,TRBV4-1,CASSQHDEGGKNIQYF,TGCGCCAGCAGCCAACACGACGAGGGGGGCAAAAACATTCAGTACTTC
TRBD1,.,TRBJ1-1,TRBV11-2,CASSTRDRGNTEAFF,TGTGCCAGCAGCACTCGAGACAGGGGGAACACTGAAGCTTTCTTT
.,.,TRBJ2-3,TRBV6-1,CASSDQGRSTDTQYF,TGTGCCAGCAGTGACCAGGGAAGGAGCACAGATACGCAGTATTTT
.,.,TRBJ1-5,TRBV28,CASRREGSVQPQHF,TGTGCCAGCAGGAGGGAGGGCTCGGTTCAGCCCCAGCATTTT